This passage covers 25 T cell receptor beta chains from one sample sequenced in a study of blood T cell repertoires in COVID-19. Repertoires were generated with immunoSEQ multiplex PCR, while TCRdb's copy carries only in-frame clones and drops some. The sample records more than 120,000 clones, roughly 90% being singletons. The specimen was peripheral blood. The receptors shown here come from a woman in her fifties or sixties with acute or convalescent COVID-19.

This chain joins TRBV6-1 and TRBJ2-7; D remains unclear. From germline, CDR1 is MNHNS and CDR2 SASEGT. The CDR3 sequence is 15 residues long. V dropped 2 bases and J dropped 0 bases, with 11 bases sitting between them. The CDR3 coding sequence is TGTGCCAGCAGTGAATCGGTAGCTCCCTCCTACGAGCAGTACTTC. Translation: CASSESVAPSYEQYF.

The V and J genes are TRBV7-9 and TRBJ2-1; TRBD1 aligns across 7 bases. CDR1 SEHNR and CDR2 FQNEAQ come from the germline V gene (reference sequence). Unmatched junction bases numbered 15, after V lost 4 bases and J lost 9 bases. There are 16 residues in the CDR3. For the CDR3, the DNA is TGTGCCAGCAGCTCCTGGGAACATGACGCAGGGGGTGAGCAGTTCTTC. Translated: CASSSWEHDAGGEQFF. Based on the CDR3 plus reference TRBV7-9 and TRBJ2-1, the full variable domain is DTGVSQNPRHKITKRGQNVTFRCDPISEHNRLYWYRQTLGQGPEFLTYFQNEAQLEKSRLLSDRFSAERPKGSFSTLEIQRTEQGDSAMYLCASSSWEHDAGGEQFFGPGTRLTVL.

This clone has more than one count but fewer than ten. CDR3 bases: TGTGCCAGCAGTGATCAGACAGGGGGGTTCAGTCAGCCCCAGCATTTT. Amino acids: CASSDQTGGFSQPQHF. The rearrangement uses TRBV2 and TRBJ1-5, with TRBD1 matching over 9 bases. Trimming took 3 bases from V and 6 from J; bases not matched to a gene: 9. The CDR3 has 16 residues. The germline CDR1 and CDR2 sequences are SNHLY and FYNNEI.

The chain joins TRBV4-1 to TRBJ1-1; no definite D call. The ends were cut back, 1 base at V and 3 bases at J, with 9 bases in the middle. CDR1 MGHRA and CDR2 YSYEKL come from the germline V gene. This CDR3 region has 14 residues. CDR3 residues: CASSQVGVHTEAFF. DNA for the CDR3: TGCGCCAGCAGCCAAGTTGGAGTCCACACTGAAGCTTTCTTT.

The rearrangement joins TRBV28 to TRBJ1-1; 8 bases match TRBD1. With 7 bases clipped from V and 10 bases from J, the junction kept 14 bases outside the gene matches. The CDR3 spans 14 residues. CDR1 is MDHEN, CDR2 SYDVKM, per germline. The CDR3 loop reads CASTDGQGFVRAFF. The CDR3 DNA sequence: TGTGCCAGCACCGATGGACAGGGATTTGTTAGAGCTTTCTTT.

The chain employs TRBV30 and TRBJ1-1; D gene unclear. The CDR3 spans 11 residues. Trimming left V 5 bases short and J 7 bases short, with 11 bases between. Per the germline V gene, CDR1 is GTSNPN and CDR2 is SVGIG (reference sequence). CDR3 nucleotide sequence: TGTGCCTGGGAGAGGGTTTATGAAGCTTTCTTT. This gives the protein CAWERVYEAFF.

J is TRBJ2-5 and V is TRBV5-1, with 11 bases fitting TRBD2. The germline CDR1 and CDR2 sequences are SGHRS and YFSETQ. The length of the CDR3 is 15 residues. The J segment lost 2 bases and the V segment lost 5 bases, leaving 5 bases of the junction unmatched. The CDR3 protein is CASSGTSGGQETQYF. The CDR3 DNA sequence: TGCGCCAGCAGTGGGACTAGCGGTGGTCAAGAGACCCAGTACTTC.

The chain uses TRBV28 and TRBJ1-2; 9 nucleotides match TRBD1. The CDR3 has 14 amino acids. Germline trimming cut 5 bases from V and 5 bases from J; bases unmatched to any gene: 6. Germline CDR1 MDHEN, CDR2 SYDVKM. CDR3 in amino acids: CASSPGTGRYGYTF. The CDR3 region has the DNA TGTGCCAGCAGTCCGGGGACAGGGAGATATGGCTACACCTTC.

The J gene is TRBJ2-1, the V gene TRBV6-5; 10 bases match TRBD2. Germline V CDR1 and CDR2: MNHEY, SVGAGI. The junction had 8 bases not matched to a gene; V was cut back by 5 bases and J by 7 bases. The CDR3 is 15 amino acids. CDR3 nucleotide sequence: TGTGCCAGCAGTCAACTAGCGGGGTCTTCGAATGAGCAGTTCTTC. Its translation: CASSQLAGSSNEQFF.

Comments on this clone: Sequence at one end of the junction differs from germline and may be a read error. The V and J genes are TRBV28 and TRBJ1-2, with D unclear. There are 11 residues in the CDR3. Per the germline V gene, CDR1 is MDHEN and CDR2 is SYDVKM. CDR3 sequence (DNA): TGTGCCAGCAGTTCACACTATGGCCACACCTTC. Residues: CASSSHYGHTF.

This chain uses TRBV19 with TRBJ2-3, with TRBD2 matching 13 bases. This CDR3 spans 15 amino acids. Unmatched junction bases numbered 7, after V lost 7 bases and J lost 6 bases. CDR1 is LNHDA, CDR2 SQIVND, per germline (reference sequence). CDR3 sequence: CASTQLAGGADTQYF. The CDR3 bases are TGTGCCAGTACCCAACTAGCGGGGGGGGCGGATACGCAGTATTTT.

This clone has only one observation. The rearrangement uses TRBV2 and TRBJ1-1; tentatively, D is TRBD1 (6 bases). Germline V gene sequence: CDR1 SNHLY, CDR2 FYNNEI. V lost 5 bases and J lost 1, with 17 bases in between. The CDR3 is 16 residues long. The CDR3 protein is CASSLPGDTQNTEAFF. The CDR3 DNA sequence: TGTGCCAGCAGTTTGCCCGGGGACACCCAGAACACTGAAGCTTTCTTT.

J is TRBJ2-7 and V is TRBV3-1 (or the pseudogene TRBV3-2); D is possibly TRBD1 (6 bases). Germline V gene data show CDR1 as LGHDT and CDR2 as YNNKEL (reference sequence). V was shortened by 1 base and J by 3 bases, with 10 bases between the two germline ends. The CDR3 consists of 14 residues. CDR3 residues: CASSQGPQGYEQYF. The CDR3 DNA reads TGTGCCAGCAGCCAAGGCCCACAGGGCTACGAGCAGTACTTC.

The gene calls are TRBV5-6 and TRBJ1-2, with a tentative D call TRBD1 (6 bases). The CDR3 spans 14 residues. With 4 bases removed from V and 4 bases from J, the gap between germline ends came to 14 bases. Germline CDR1 and CDR2: SGHDT and YYEEEE. CDR3 in DNA: TGTGCCAGCAGCGCTCAGGGGATCCTCTATGGCTACACCTTC. Translating it yields CASSAQGILYGYTF.

The chain carries TRBV2 and TRBJ2-5; TRBD1 is a possible D gene (6 bases). The CDR3 has 15 residues. V lost 4 bases to trimming and J lost 3 bases, with 15 bases between them. The germline V gene encodes CDR1 SNHLY and CDR2 FYNNEI. The chain's CDR3 is CASSGGRVVEETQYF. As DNA, the CDR3 is TGTGCCAGCAGTGGGGGGCGGGTAGTCGAAGAGACCCAGTACTTC.

This clone was counted a single time. The genes are TRBV29-1 and TRBJ1-1, with TRBD1 matching over 7 bases. The V gene's germline CDR1 is SQVTM and CDR2 ANQGSEA. Trimming took 0 bases from V and 4 from J; bases not matched to a gene: 8. There are 15 residues in the CDR3. DNA for the CDR3: TGCAGCGTTGAAGACTTTGACAGGGAAGGCACTGAAGCTTTCTTT. Translation: CSVEDFDREGTEAFF.

In this sample, this clone turned up a few times. This chain links TRBV30 with TRBJ1-1; 8 bases map to TRBD1. Germline CDR1 and CDR2: GTSNPN and SVGIG (reference sequence). CDR3 length: 16 residues. Losses at the gene ends were 0 bases for V and 5 bases for J; bases not matched to a gene: 11. CDR3 sequence reads: CAWSVYYRTGRTEAFF. The CDR3 nucleotides are TGTGCCTGGAGTGTCTACTATAGGACAGGGCGAACTGAAGCTTTCTTT.

The chain has TRBV19 and TRBJ2-7; TRBD1 aligns across 9 bases. Losses at the gene ends were 7 bases for V and 2 bases for J; bases not matched to a gene: 6. The CDR3 has 14 residues. Per the germline V gene, CDR1 is LNHDA and CDR2 is SQIVND (reference sequence). CDR3 protein: CASKEGQGPYEQYF. CDR3 bases: TGTGCCAGTAAGGAGGGACAGGGACCCTACGAGCAGTACTTC.

Only one count was recorded for this clone. The chain uses TRBV4-1 and TRBJ2-3; D is possibly TRBD2 (5 bases). Trimming took 0 bases from V and 1 from J, leaving 11 bases between them. The CDR3 is 16 residues long. CDR1 is MGHRA, CDR2 YSYEKL, per germline. CDR3 region: CASSQDRSGRTDTQYF. The CDR3 region has the DNA TGCGCCAGCAGCCAAGATAGGAGCGGACGCACAGATACGCAGTATTTT.

This clone was seen only once. The chain combines TRBV24-1 with TRBJ2-1; 8 bases are shared with TRBD1. Unmatched junction bases numbered 7, after V lost 4 bases and J lost 3 bases. Per germline, CDR1 KGHDR and CDR2 SFDVKD. The CDR3 sequence is 16 residues long. CDR3 in amino acids: CATSDPTGVNYNEQFF. The CDR3, as DNA: TGTGCCACCAGTGACCCGACAGGGGTCAACTACAATGAGCAGTTCTTC.

This clone is a singleton in its sample. The V gene is TRBV2, the J gene TRBJ2-7, with TRBD2 matching over 7 bases. Germline V CDR1 and CDR2: SNHLY, FYNNEI. The CDR3 runs 14 residues. This chain's CDR3 is CAALGTTLTYEQYF. The CDR3 nucleotides read TGTGCTGCCCTCGGGACTACATTGACCTACGAGCAGTACTTC.

The rearrangement joins TRBV5-4 to TRBJ1-1; D is possibly TRBD1 (6 bases). Germline loops: CDR1 SGHNT, CDR2 YYREEE (reference sequence). V lost 4 bases, J lost 2 bases, and 15 bases lay in between. The CDR3 length is 15 residues. CDR3 loop: CASSPLTGPNTEAFF. DNA of the CDR3: TGTGCCAGCAGCCCATTGACAGGCCCTAACACTGAAGCTTTCTTT.

This clone was recorded once. This chain connects TRBV28 to TRBJ1-5; 7 bases align to TRBD1. The CDR3 contains 17 residues. The V and J ends lost 5 bases and 0 bases, in that order; junction bases with no gene match: 10. Germline V CDR1 and CDR2: MDHEN, SYDVKM. As DNA, the CDR3 is TGTGCCAGCAGTCAAGTGGGCCAGGGGGTTAGCAATCAGCCCCAGCATTTT. Its protein product is CASSQVGQGVSNQPQHF.

This clone was picked up a small number of times. V is TRBV6-6 and J is TRBJ2-2; the D gene is possibly TRBD2 (6 bases). In germline, CDR1 is MNHNY, CDR2 SVGAGI (reference sequence). The CDR3 runs 12 residues. V dropped 10 bases and J dropped 4 bases, with 10 bases sitting between them. In nucleotides, the CDR3 is TGTGCCACCCGGGACTCCACCGGGGAGCTGTTTTTT. This translates into CATRDSTGELFF.

The rearrangement uses TRBV18 and TRBJ2-7, with 8 bases fitting TRBD2. The CDR3 has 16 amino acids. V shed 1 base and J 2 bases; nucleotides not matched to a gene: 7. Germline V CDR1 and CDR2: KGHSH, LQKENI. The CDR3 bases are TGTGCCAGCTCACCACGGGAGACTAGCGAGGCCTACGAGCAGTACTTC. Its translation: CASSPRETSEAYEQYF.